Following are 32 T cell receptor beta chains from one sample sequenced in a study of blood T cell repertoires in COVID-19 (dated by TCRdb to 2020 to 2021). The receptor library was made with the immunoSEQ multiplex PCR assay. TCRdb stores this immuneACCESS table with in-frame sequences only. Part of the clones is absent; in the studies checked, under half of the shortfall reflects unresolved V genes, and no reason is known for the rest. Across this sample there are 170,000 or so clones, with approximately 80% seen only once. The top ten clonotypes cover 1.5% of the sample. The sample consisted of peripheral blood. All receptors come from a human donor in a cohort sampled during active COVID-19.

The rearrangement uses TRBV4-1 and TRBJ2-7, with TRBD2 as a possible D gene (6 bases). Germline CDR1 is MGHRA and CDR2 is YSYEKL. This CDR3 contains 16 residues. Trimming shortened V by 0 bases and J by 2 bases, and 14 bases separated the two germline ends. The CDR3 DNA reads TGCGCCAGCAGCCAAGAGGGGCCCTGGAGGGCCTACGAGCAGTACTTC. This gives the protein CASSQEGPWRAYEQYF.

V is TRBV3-1 (or the pseudogene TRBV3-2) and J is TRBJ1-3; 10 bases align to TRBD1. The CDR3 is made up of 17 amino acids. The germline V gene has CDR1 LGHDT and CDR2 YNNKEL (reference sequence). Trimming removed 1 base from V and 0 bases from J; junction bases left unmatched: 3. In nucleotides, the CDR3 is TGTGCCAGCAGCCAAGTGGGGACAGGGGCCTCTGGAAACACCATATATTTT. As protein: CASSQVGTGASGNTIYF.

This clone came up once. The chain uses TRBV6-5 and TRBJ1-2; 7 bases are shared with TRBD1. Per the germline V gene, CDR1 is MNHEY and CDR2 is SVGAGI. V was clipped by 4 bases and J by 4 bases; unmatched bases: 9. This CDR3 is built from 15 residues. The CDR3 DNA sequence: TGTGCCAGCAGTTCGTTGACAGGGACCCCCTATGGCTACACCTTC. Translated: CASSSLTGTPYGYTF.

This chain links TRBV6-5 with TRBJ2-7; 10 nucleotides line up with TRBD2. The CDR3 has 15 residues. Germline V gene lookup returns CDR1 MNHEY and CDR2 SVGAGI. Trimming took 0 bases from V and 7 from J; bases not matched to a gene: 6. DNA for the CDR3: TGTGCCAGCAGTTACTCGGCTAGCGGGAGTCGGGAGCAGTACTTC. Protein product: CASSYSASGSREQYF.

The CDR3 is CASSQDRYEQYF. Written as DNA, the CDR3 is TGTGCCAGCAGCCAAGACAGATACGAGCAGTACTTC. The rearrangement links TRBV7-9 to TRBJ2-7; a possible D gene is TRBD1 (5 bases). From germline, CDR1 is SEHNR and CDR2 FQNEAQ (reference sequence). The V and J ends lost 5 bases and 4 bases respectively, with 9 bases between them. The CDR3 loop spans 12 amino acids.

This clone showed up just once. The chain couples TRBV4-1 to TRBJ2-1; D might be TRBD2 (6 bases). Germline values: CDR1 MGHRA, CDR2 YSYEKL. Trimming stripped 1 base from V and 9 bases from J, with 25 bases between. CDR3 size: 18 residues. CDR3 loop: CASSQVPPEGLQSGEQFF. The CDR3 DNA sequence: TGCGCCAGCAGCCAAGTCCCCCCGGAGGGCCTCCAATCCGGTGAGCAGTTCTTC.

V usage is TRBV3-1 (or the pseudogene TRBV3-2) and J usage is TRBJ2-7, with 8 bases aligning to TRBD1. CDR3 length: 16 residues. The J segment lost 0 bases and the V segment lost 1 base, leaving 5 bases of the junction unmatched. The germline V gene has CDR1 LGHDT and CDR2 YNNKEL (reference sequence). In DNA, the CDR3 is TGTGCCAGCAGCCAAGGGGACAGGCCCAGCTCCTACGAGCAGTACTTC. The encoded protein is CASSQGDRPSSYEQYF.

This chain joins TRBV5-1 and TRBJ2-7; 8 positions agree with TRBD1. This CDR3 is 15 amino acids long. Germline V gives CDR1 SGHRS, CDR2 YFSETQ. The J segment lost 0 bases and the V segment lost 4 bases, leaving 6 bases of the junction unmatched. CDR3 region: CASSLRQGSSYEQYF. DNA for the CDR3: TGCGCCAGCAGCCTACGACAGGGGAGCTCCTACGAGCAGTACTTC.

The rearrangement uses TRBV27 and TRBJ1-2; D is ambiguous. CDR1 and CDR2 (germline): MNHEY, SMNVEV (reference sequence). V shed 6 bases and J shed 1 base, with 12 bases lying between them. The CDR3 consists of 14 residues. The CDR3 DNA follows: TGTGCCAGCAGCGGGAACGTTCTTAACTATGGCTACACCTTC. Protein: CASSGNVLNYGYTF.

The gene calls are TRBV28 and TRBJ1-2; 9 nucleotides agree with TRBD1. Germline V gene data show CDR1 as MDHEN and CDR2 as SYDVKM. Losses at the gene ends were 2 bases for V and 8 bases for J; bases not matched to a gene: 12. There are 16 residues in the CDR3. As DNA, the CDR3 is TGTGCCAGCAGTTTACCCTCCGGGACAGGGATGATCGGCTACACCTTC. Amino acid sequence: CASSLPSGTGMIGYTF.

The chain is built from TRBV28 and TRBJ2-1; tentatively, D is TRBD2 (7 bases). CDR3 length equals 17 residues. Germline CDR1 and CDR2: MDHEN and SYDVKM. Trimming took 3 bases from V and 7 from J, leaving 22 bases between them. The CDR3 loop reads CASSFPRGGRVNNEQFF. CDR3 bases: TGTGCCAGCAGTTTTCCGAGGGGGGGCCGGGTTAATAATGAGCAGTTCTTC. The entire variable domain, with the rest obtained from reference TRBV28 and TRBJ2-1, is as follows: DVKVTQSSRYLVKRTGEKVFLECVQDMDHENMFWYRQDPGLGLRLIYFSYDVKMKEKGDIPEGYSVSREKKERFSLILESASTNQTSMYLCASSFPRGGRVNNEQFFGPGTRLTVL.

The V gene is TRBV11-2, the J gene TRBJ2-7, with 8 bases matching TRBD2. CDR1 and CDR2 from the germline V gene are SGHAT and FQNNGV. J gave up 2 bases and V 5 bases, and 5 bases lay outside the gene matches. This CDR3 has 14 residues. CDR3 DNA sequence: TGTGCCAGCAGCCCCGGGGGGGCCGCCTACGAGCAGTACTTC. Translation: CASSPGGAAYEQYF.

The chain's CDR3 is CASSLGTSEETQYF. The CDR3 DNA reads TGTGCCAGCAGCTTAGGGACTAGCGAAGAGACCCAGTACTTC. J is TRBJ2-5 and V is TRBV7-2; the match to TRBD2 covers 9 bases. Germline V CDR1 and CDR2: SGHTA, FQGNSA. This CDR3 is built from 14 residues. With 1 base clipped from V and 3 bases from J, the junction kept 0 bases outside the gene matches. The complete variable domain, with remaining parts taken from reference TRBV7-2 and TRBJ2-5, reads GAGVSQSPSNKVTEKGKDVELRCDPISGHTALYWYRQSLGQGLEFLIYFQGNSAPDKSGLPSDRFSAERTGGSVSTLTIQRTQQEDSAVYLCASSLGTSEETQYFGPGTRLLVL.

V and J are TRBV4-3 and TRBJ2-1; 7 nucleotides align to TRBD1. This CDR3 spans 16 amino acids. Unmatched junction bases numbered 4, after V lost 0 bases and J lost 2 bases. The germline V gene has CDR1 LGHNA and CDR2 YSLEER. The CDR3 spells CASSQESGTAYNEQFF. The CDR3 DNA sequence: TGCGCCAGCAGCCAAGAATCCGGGACAGCCTACAATGAGCAGTTCTTC.

The chain has TRBV6-2 or TRBV6-3 and TRBJ2-7, with a tentative D call TRBD2 (5 bases). V shed 6 bases and J shed 2 bases, with 26 bases lying between them. Germline loops: CDR1 MNHEY, CDR2 SVGEGT. CDR3 length: 18 residues. The CDR3 spells CASSKTRVGARVPYEQYF. In nucleotides, the CDR3 is TGTGCCAGCAGCAAAACGCGGGTGGGAGCAAGAGTCCCCTACGAGCAGTACTTC.

This rearrangement joins TRBV3-1 (or the pseudogene TRBV3-2) to TRBJ1-6; no definite D call. Between the trimmed V and J ends, which lost 4 bases and 11 bases, there was a span of 9 bases. This CDR3 contains 12 residues. Germline values: CDR1 LGHDT, CDR2 YNNKEL (reference sequence). The CDR3, as DNA: TGTGCCAGCAGCCGCGCCAAGCCACCCCTCCACTTT. Translation gives CASSRAKPPLHF.

V gene TRBV29-1 combines with J gene TRBJ2-7; 14 bases are a match to TRBD2. The length of the CDR3 is 17 residues. Per the germline V gene, CDR1 is SQVTM and CDR2 is ANQGSEA. The V and J ends lost 7 bases and 0 bases, in that order; junction bases with no gene match: 11. The CDR3 reads CSAARTSGGRPSYEQYF. In DNA, the CDR3 is TGCAGCGCCGCCCGGACTAGCGGGGGGCGGCCCTCCTACGAGCAGTACTTC.

The J gene is TRBJ2-7, the V gene TRBV6-5; 8 bases are shared with TRBD2. V shed 2 bases, J shed 0 bases, and the junction held 3 bases outside the gene matches. From germline, CDR1 is MNHEY and CDR2 SVGAGI. The CDR3 extends over 15 amino acids. CDR3: CASSYERGSSYEQYF. CDR3 in DNA: TGTGCCAGCAGTTACGAGCGGGGGAGCTCCTACGAGCAGTACTTC.

The rearrangement uses TRBV19 and TRBJ1-5; D is perhaps TRBD1 (6 bases). Trimming removed 3 bases from V and 2 bases from J, with 14 bases in between. Germline CDR1 LNHDA, CDR2 SQIVND (reference sequence). This CDR3 spans 16 amino acids. The CDR3 nucleotides read TGTGCCAGTAGTATCCAGGGGAGGGTAGGCAATCAGCCCCAGCATTTT. This translates into CASSIQGRVGNQPQHF.

The rearrangement joins TRBV11-2 to TRBJ1-1, with a weak D call TRBD1 (5 bases). The CDR3 spans 14 residues. V gave up 5 bases and J gave up 5 bases, with 15 bases separating them. CDR1 and CDR2 (germline): SGHAT, FQNNGV. The DNA for the CDR3 is TGTGCCAGCAGCAACCTTCAGGGTACGACTGAAGCTTTCTTT. It translates to CASSNLQGTTEAFF. Using reference TRBV11-2 and TRBJ1-1 for the parts outside the CDR3, the full variable domain is EAGVAQSPRYKIIEKRQSVAFWCNPISGHATLYWYQQILGQGPKLLIQFQNNGVVDDSQLPKDRFSAERLKGVDSTLKIQPAKLEDSAVYLCASSNLQGTTEAFFGQGTRLTVV.

A single count supports this clone. V is TRBV19 and J is TRBJ1-4; tentatively, D is TRBD1 (6 bases). Germline CDR1 LNHDA, CDR2 SQIVND (reference sequence). V dropped 4 bases and J dropped 8 bases, with 11 bases sitting between them. The length of the CDR3 is 13 residues. CDR3 loop: CASSNTQGEKLFF. The CDR3 region has the DNA TGTGCCAGTAGTAACACACAGGGCGAAAAACTGTTTTTT.

This clone has only a few counts. The rearrangement joins TRBV19 to TRBJ2-7; TRBD1 is a possible D gene (6 bases). The ends were cut back, 7 bases at V and 0 bases at J, with 13 bases in the middle. The CDR3 totals 14 residues. The germline V gene has CDR1 LNHDA and CDR2 SQIVND (reference sequence). The CDR3 DNA follows: TGTGCCAGTACTTGGGGACACCCCTCCTACGAGCAGTACTTC. It specifies CASTWGHPSYEQYF.

The chain uses TRBV7-2 and TRBJ1-2; TRBD1 agrees at 7 bases. Germline CDR1 and CDR2: SGHTA and FQGNSA. The CDR3 has 15 amino acids. With 2 bases clipped from V and 5 bases from J, the junction kept 8 bases outside the gene matches. CDR3 protein: CASSLSRDRYYGYTF. CDR3 DNA sequence: TGTGCCAGCAGCTTAAGCCGGGACAGATATTATGGCTACACCTTC.

J is TRBJ2-7 and V is TRBV27; the match to TRBD2 covers 7 bases. V was pared by 7 bases and J by 2 bases, with 8 bases of the junction left unmatched. The CDR3 has 14 residues. The germline V gene encodes CDR1 MNHEY and CDR2 SMNVEV (reference sequence). The CDR3 here is CASTPSSGTYEQYF. Here the CDR3 DNA reads TGTGCCAGCACCCCCTCTAGCGGAACCTACGAGCAGTACTTC.

This clone is a singleton in its sample. The chain uses TRBV19 and TRBJ2-2; weak D call: TRBD2 (5 bases). The germline V and J ends were trimmed by 6 bases and 9 bases, with 17 bases remaining between them. The germline V gene encodes CDR1 LNHDA and CDR2 SQIVND (reference sequence). The CDR3 spans 14 residues. CDR3 DNA sequence: TGTGCCAGTAGATTCGGGGTAGGCGAGAGGGAGCTGTTTTTT. Its protein is CASRFGVGERELFF.

In nucleotides, the CDR3 is TGTGCCAGCTCACGACAGGGAGTTGGCTATGGCTACACCTTC. This codes for CASSRQGVGYGYTF. The rearrangement links TRBV18 to TRBJ1-2, with 7 bases identical to TRBD1. CDR1 is KGHSH and CDR2 is LQKENI in the germline V gene. Trimming removed 4 bases from V and 4 bases from J; junction bases left unmatched: 6. There are 14 residues in the CDR3.

This clone appeared a single time. The junction differs from germline at one of its ends, possibly a read error. This sequence joins TRBV7-7 and TRBJ1-1; D call uncertain. The CDR3 length is 13 residues. Looked up from germline, CDR1 is SSHAT and CDR2 is FNYEAQ (reference sequence). CDR3 protein: CASSLQENTEAFF. The CDR3 DNA follows: TGTGCTAGCAGCTTGCAGGAGAACACTGAAGCTTTCTTT.

The chain couples TRBV18 to TRBJ2-7; 10 nucleotides match TRBD2. The germline CDR1 and CDR2 sequences are KGHSH and LQKENI. V dropped 6 bases and J dropped 0; count of bases not matched to a gene: 5. The CDR3 totals 15 residues. CDR3 DNA: TGTGCCAGCTCGCTAGCGGGGGACCCCTCCTACGAGCAGTACTTC. Protein product: CASSLAGDPSYEQYF.

The V and J genes are TRBV3-1 (or the pseudogene TRBV3-2) and TRBJ2-7; D remains ambiguous. Trimming left V 2 bases short and J 3 bases short, with 5 bases between. Germline-derived CDR1 and CDR2 are LGHDT and YNNKEL (reference sequence). The CDR3 consists of 12 residues. The CDR3 DNA follows: TGTGCCAGCAGCCAAAACTACTACGAGCAGTACTTC. Translating it yields CASSQNYYEQYF.

V gene TRBV27 combines with J gene TRBJ2-7; the match to TRBD2 covers 9 bases. V lost 4 bases and J lost 4; bases outside the gene matches: 8. Looked up from germline, CDR1 is MNHEY and CDR2 is SMNVEV (reference sequence). The CDR3 length is 15 residues. The CDR3 nucleotides read TGTGCCAGCAGTTCGGTGGGGACTAGCAGGTACGAGCAGTACTTC. This translates into CASSSVGTSRYEQYF.

In this sample, this clone turned up once. The chain joins TRBV28 to TRBJ2-7, with 13 bases aligning to TRBD2. Looked up from germline, CDR1 is MDHEN and CDR2 is SYDVKM. V shed 3 bases, J shed 4 bases, and the junction held 6 bases outside the gene matches. The CDR3 runs 16 residues. The CDR3 DNA follows: TGTGCCAGCAGTTTCCCACTAGCGGGAGGGGATTACGAGCAGTACTTC. It translates to CASSFPLAGGDYEQYF. The whole variable domain, remainder taken from reference TRBV28 and TRBJ2-7, is DVKVTQSSRYLVKRTGEKVFLECVQDMDHENMFWYRQDPGLGLRLIYFSYDVKMKEKGDIPEGYSVSREKKERFSLILESASTNQTSMYLCASSFPLAGGDYEQYFGPGTRLTVT.

The rearrangement joins TRBV29-1 to TRBJ2-7; 9 bases fit TRBD1. The CDR3 consists of 12 residues. Germline CDR1 SQVTM, CDR2 ANQGSEA. V shed 7 bases, J shed 4 bases, and the junction held 5 bases outside the gene matches. The CDR3 region is CSAQQGAYEQYF. In nucleotides, the CDR3 is TGCAGCGCCCAACAGGGGGCATACGAGCAGTACTTC.